Listed below are T cell receptor beta chains from one sample, sequenced in a study of early T cells in non-severe SARS-CoV-2 infection. TCRdb itself ran the 5' RACE reads through MiXCR, one entry per CDR3 protein. The data hold 42,000 or so distinct CDR3 sequences, with 11% observed a single time. The sequencing input was whole blood. Every receptor here comes from an adult who was a healthcare worker with PCR-confirmed SARS-CoV-2 infection or an uninfected control (not recorded which). The CDR3 runs from the conserved cysteine through the conserved F or W. Each record gives: V gene, D gene, J gene, CDR3 protein. D genes are given only for firm matches.

TRBV7-2	TRBD1	TRBJ2-7	CASRPTGTVNEQYF
TRBV29-1	NA	TRBJ2-4	CSVEGGIGDIQYF
TRBV5-4	NA	TRBJ2-7	CASSLGGTSSYEQYF
TRBV19	NA	TRBJ1-4	CASATRGVAPEKLFF
TRBV29-1	NA	TRBJ2-5	CSVSPEETQYF
TRBV30	NA	TRBJ2-3	CALDPGNADTQYF
TRBV3-2	NA	TRBJ2-7	CASSQDRNPRLVSYEQYF
TRBV20-1	TRBD2	TRBJ2-1	CSAGTSGSHNEQFF
TRBV7-9	NA	TRBJ2-7	CASSTSPRPDEQYF
TRBV6-5	NA	TRBJ1-1	CASSRGGETEAFF
TRBV4-1	NA	TRBJ1-4	CASSQGRLEKLFF
TRBV20-1	NA	TRBJ2-1	CSALEAAISYNEQFF
TRBV3-1	NA	TRBJ2-1	CASSQDWLPGEQFF
TRBV24-1	TRBD2	TRBJ2-3	CATSPTSGSNRDTQYF
TRBV7-9	NA	TRBJ1-5	CASSLFADQPQHF
TRBV7-2	NA	TRBJ1-6	CASSLGANSPLHF
TRBV12-3/TRBV12-4	TRBD2	TRBJ2-7	CASSFLAGGKDEQYF
TRBV28	NA	TRBJ2-7	CASSVSGFTYEQSF
TRBV20-1	TRBD2	TRBJ2-1	CSARAGLAGVNEQFF
TRBV28	NA	TRBJ1-6	CASSLQGANSPLHF
TRBV27	NA	TRBJ2-5	CASSFGGHGETQYF
TRBV19	NA	TRBJ1-5	CASSIFTGDQPQHF
TRBV19	NA	TRBJ2-5	CASSNGGETQYF
TRBV24-1	NA	TRBJ1-1	CASAGDTTNTEAFF
TRBV29-1	TRBD1	TRBJ1-2	CSVGLPGGAYYGYTF
TRBV7-2	NA	TRBJ2-1	CASSPGPIGGSSYNEQFF